This T cell receptor (beta chain) was sequenced in a study of blood T cell repertoires in COVID-19 (dated by TCRdb to about 2020). Context from the whole study: Samples from collaborators originated in the United States, Italy and Spain and spanned both the acute and convalescent phases of COVID-19. Subjects who had been exposed to COVID-19, were actively infected with it, or had recovered from it provided the deeply sampled blood TCRbeta repertoires that made up the dataset. The samples were drawn from two sources: the first 160 participants of the ongoing ImmuneRACE study, and 1,000 to 1,500 subjects contributed by 6 global collaborators. Sample metadata almost always included a de-identified subject ID, COVID-19 status, age in years and sex. The prospective study material was composed of cDNA or gDNA derived from T cells, B-cell-depleted T cells, or PBMCs. HLA class I and class II types, where available, came from metadata supplied by the sample provider rather than from assay-based typing. A freely available public database, intended as a resource for researchers studying the immune response to SARS-CoV-2, is where the repertoires were released. General study outcomes and caveats: How much clinical and demographic metadata was included differed by source and by participant, and the metadata was provided uncurated.

With regard to this clone: Its recognized antigen is unknown. Base quality data are lacking; no much larger clone is found one base away.

Whole blood was collected in K2EDTA tubes by collaborating institutions according to the institutions' own protocols. Collaborator samples were shipped for TCRbeta analysis as frozen whole blood, isolated PBMCs, or DNA extracted from either sample type. CDR1 and CDR2 (MNHEY, SVGEGT) derive from the germline V gene. The CDR3, cysteine through phenylalanine, is 16 amino acids long. Left in the record is the CDR3 DNA by itself, 48 bases read in frame from the first base. V and J lose 2 bases and 6 bases, and a span of 17 bases separates them. TCRbeta CDR3 regions were amplified from genomic DNA by means of the immunoSEQ Assay, a bias-controlled multiplex PCR. Under the source paper's analysis protocol: Nucleated cell counts per sample were estimated from amplification of reference gene primers within the assay. Sequence reads were collapsed and filtered to measure the absolute abundance of every unique TCRbeta CDR3 rearrangement. For each sample, productive Simpson clonality was calculated as the square root of Simpson's diversity index over productive rearrangements. Imported from immuneACCESS, the table was reduced by TCRdb to in-frame sequences with V and J called. These copies leave out some clones; in studies compared against another copy, an unresolved V gene accounts for under half, and the cause of the remainder is not known. The V and J calls and clone size were taken over from that table, and D and trimming were inferred from the DNA. The sample includes under 120,000 clones, with roughly 72% observed a single time. Of the sample, approximately 6.2% is held by the ten largest clones.

The rearranged segments are TRBV6-2 or TRBV6-3 and TRBJ1-5; TRBD1 is a possible D gene, resting on 5 matching bases. The TCR originated in a man older than 75 with acute or convalescent COVID-19. Sequencing input: peripheral blood. The DNA sequence is given as TGTGCCAGCAGTTACAGCGGGACTCGATCGAGTCAGCCCCAGCATTTT. Its translation reads: CASSYSGTRSSQPQHF.